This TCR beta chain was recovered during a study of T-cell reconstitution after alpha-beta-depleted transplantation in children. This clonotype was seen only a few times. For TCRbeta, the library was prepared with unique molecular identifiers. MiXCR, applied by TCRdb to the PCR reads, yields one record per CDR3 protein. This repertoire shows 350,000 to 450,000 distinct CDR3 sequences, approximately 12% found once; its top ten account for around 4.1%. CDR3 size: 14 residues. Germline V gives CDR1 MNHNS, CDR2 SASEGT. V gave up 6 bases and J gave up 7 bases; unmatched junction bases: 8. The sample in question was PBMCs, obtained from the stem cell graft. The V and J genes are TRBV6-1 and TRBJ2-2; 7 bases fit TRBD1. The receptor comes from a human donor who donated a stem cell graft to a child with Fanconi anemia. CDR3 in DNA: TGTGCCAGCAGCCCACAGGGGCGTGGCGGGGAGCTGTTTTTT. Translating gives CASSPQGRGGELFF.